Sequencing of this TCR beta chain was carried out in a study of CD8 T cells in ankylosing spondylitis. Germline V CDR1 and CDR2: SGHRS, YFSETQ. V was clipped by 6 bases and J by 3 bases; unmatched bases: 13. The CDR3 contains 16 residues. The table lists this clonotype with many counts. Its antigen is unidentified. TCRdb ran MiXCR on the 5' RACE reads and lists one entry per CDR3 protein. Of a few hundred thousand distinct CDR3 sequences detected, 7.3% appear once; the ten largest clones hold around 14%. Study-level points and caveats: The authors reported significant enrichment of disease-linked clones in matched ankylosing spondylitis synovial fluid. What appeared characteristic of ankylosing spondylitis blood was a TCR beta motif of eight highly homologous variants.

The V gene is TRBV5-1, the J gene TRBJ2-7, with 9 bases identical to TRBD1. Sample: blood, either unsorted or a sorted T cell fraction (not recorded which). This TCR derives from a male donor with ankylosing spondylitis. CDR3 bases: TGCGCCAGCACCCCCGGATGGGACAGGGCCATCTACGAGCAGTACTTC. Amino acids: CASTPGWDRAIYEQYF.